These T cell receptor beta chains were read from a single sample in a study of cytomegalovirus exposure and HLA in healthy donors. Here immunoSEQ multiplex PCR was the method, and the copy in TCRdb shows in-frame clones only, minus some. The sample lists 150,000 to 200,000 clones; 60% to 80% were seen once. The sample comprised PBMCs. The receptors derive from a man aged 35 to 55 in good health and CMV-seronegative. Each CDR3 is given with its conserved first and last residue. D genes are given only for firm matches. Expanded clones are given a class, and other clones once, few, many or no size at all.

d_call,clone_size,cdr3_length,j_call,v_call,cdr3_aa,cdr3_nt
TRBD2,few,17,TRBJ2-1,TRBV4-1,CASSHVTSGSRYNEQFF,TGCGCCAGCAGCCACGTAACTAGCGGGAGCCGCTACAATGAGCAGTTCTTC
NA,NA,14,TRBJ1-3,TRBV13,CASSLRGVGNTIYF,TGTGCCAGCAGCTTACGGGGAGTTGGAAACACCATATATTTT
TRBD2,NA,14,TRBJ2-5,TRBV6-1,CASSETGGGQTQYF,TGTGCCAGCAGTGAGACGGGGGGTGGACAGACCCAGTACTTC
NA,few,13,TRBJ1-4,TRBV29-1,CSVEGQTNEKLFF,TGCAGCGTTGAAGGACAGACTAATGAAAAACTGTTTTTT
TRBD2,NA,16,TRBJ2-1,TRBV7-2,CASSLFGTSSYNEQFF,TGTGCCAGCAGCTTATTCGGGACTAGCTCCTACAATGAGCAGTTCTTC
TRBD1,NA,16,TRBJ1-6,TRBV5-6,CASSYRTGAPNSPLHF,TGTGCCAGCAGCTATAGGACAGGGGCTCCTAATTCACCCCTCCACTTT
TRBD1,NA,14,TRBJ1-1,TRBV4-1,CASRRTGGYTEAFF,TGCGCCAGCAGGCGGACAGGGGGCTACACTGAAGCTTTCTTT
TRBD1,NA,13,TRBJ1-4,TRBV18,CASSPGTDEKLFF,TGTGCCAGCTCACCAGGGACAGATGAAAAACTGTTTTTT
NA,NA,17,TRBJ1-2,TRBV28,CASSSPLVLYPNYGYTF,TGTGCCAGCAGTTCTCCATTAGTCCTATATCCTAACTATGGCTACACCTTC
TRBD2,NA,14,TRBJ2-7,TRBV5-1,CASSSGLASYEQYF,TGCGCCAGCAGCTCGGGACTAGCTTCCTACGAGCAGTACTTC
TRBD1,NA,15,TRBJ1-5,TRBV6-5,CASRTGGLGNQPQHF,TGTGCCAGCAGAACAGGGGGCCTCGGGAATCAGCCCCAGCATTTT
NA,NA,15,TRBJ1-3,TRBV12-5,CASGQNAGVGNTIYF,TGTGCTAGTGGCCAAAACGCAGGGGTTGGAAACACCATATATTTT
TRBD2,NA,17,TRBJ2-5,TRBV4-2,CASSQDFATSGQETQYF,TGTGCCAGCAGCCAAGATTTCGCGACTAGCGGCCAAGAGACCCAGTACTTC
TRBD1,few,16,TRBJ2-1,TRBV6-6,CASSPSFRQGVNEQFF,TGTGCCAGCAGTCCCTCCTTTAGGCAGGGGGTCAATGAGCAGTTCTTC
NA,NA,15,TRBJ2-7,TRBV14,CASSQDPEGAYEQYF,TGTGCCAGCAGCCAGGACCCTGAGGGGGCCTACGAGCAGTACTTC
TRBD1,NA,15,TRBJ2-3,TRBV6-1,CASTQTGGGVDTQYF,TGTGCCAGCACCCAGACAGGGGGCGGAGTAGATACGCAGTATTTT
NA,NA,15,TRBJ2-7,TRBV6-5,CASSRDYSTSYEQYF,TGTGCCAGCAGTAGAGACTATTCCACCTCCTACGAGCAGTACTTC
NA,NA,19,TRBJ1-5,TRBV27,CASSSTGFDLGYSNQPQHF,TGTGCCAGCAGTTCTACAGGGTTCGATCTCGGTTATAGCAATCAGCCCCAGCATTTT
NA,NA,18,TRBJ2-7,TRBV7-8,CASSLEGRWTVLSYEQYF,TGTGCCAGCAGCTTGGAGGGTAGATGGACTGTTCTCTCCTACGAGCAGTACTTC
NA,NA,13,TRBJ2-7,TRBV11-2,CASSLEALVSSYF,TGTGCCAGCAGCTTAGAGGCTCTAGTTAGCAGTTACTTC
NA,NA,13,TRBJ2-5,TRBV4-1,CASRPPGAETQYF,TGCGCCAGCAGACCGCCTGGGGCCGAGACCCAGTACTTC
NA,NA,16,TRBJ2-3,TRBV5-1,CASSFRVFSSTDTQYF,TGCGCCAGCAGCTTCCGGGTTTTCTCTAGCACAGATACGCAGTATTTT
NA,few,15,TRBJ1-6,TRBV5-6,CASVARSGINSPLHF,TGTGCCAGCGTAGCACGATCCGGGATCAATTCACCCCTCCACTTT
NA,NA,12,TRBJ2-7,TRBV7-9,CASSSTPYEQYF,TGTGCCAGCAGCTCCACCCCGTACGAGCAGTACTTC
NA,NA,13,TRBJ2-5,TRBV5-6,CASSLGLEETQYF,TGTGCCAGCAGCTTGGGGCTAGAGGAGACCCAGTACTTC
NA,NA,17,TRBJ1-3,TRBV5-6,CASSLKPVSSSGNTIYF,TGTGCCAGCAGCTTGAAACCGGTTAGCAGCTCTGGAAACACCATATATTTT
TRBD2,NA,17,TRBJ2-1,TRBV14,CASSQDRGSLPYNEQFF,TGTGCCAGCAGCCAAGATCGCGGGAGCTTACCCTACAATGAGCAGTTCTTC
NA,few,16,TRBJ2-5,TRBV7-2,CASSLAWTIGKETQYF,TGTGCCAGCAGCTTAGCCTGGACTATCGGTAAAGAGACCCAGTACTTC
NA,few,14,TRBJ1-5,TRBV7-2,CASSLATGNQPQHF,TGTGCCAGCAGCTTGGCGACAGGCAATCAGCCCCAGCATTTT
NA,few,15,TRBJ1-3,TRBV28,CASSLIVNSGNTIYF,TGTGCCAGCAGTTTGATAGTGAACTCGGGAAACACCATATATTTT
TRBD1,NA,13,TRBJ1-1,TRBV29-1,CSVVFSGGMLAFF,TGCAGCGTTGTCTTCTCAGGGGGCATGCTGGCTTTCTTT
TRBD1,once,15,TRBJ1-3,TRBV30,CAWSDQGARGNTIYF,TGTGCCTGGAGTGACCAGGGGGCGCGAGGAAACACCATATATTTT
NA,few,12,TRBJ2-1,TRBV30,CAWTRTANEQFF,TGTGCCTGGACGAGGACTGCCAATGAGCAGTTCTTC
TRBD1,NA,15,TRBJ1-4,TRBV6-1,CASSDSGQGNEKLFF,TGTGCCAGCAGTGACTCGGGACAGGGGAATGAAAAACTGTTTTTT
NA,NA,14,TRBJ2-3,TRBV6-5,CASESGTSTDTQYF,TGTGCCAGCGAATCGGGGACTAGCACAGATACGCAGTATTTT